The present T cell receptor beta chain was sequenced within a study of OX40 agonist ivuxolimab in advanced cancers. Study-wide background: Two cutaneous melanoma patients and one hepatocellular carcinoma patient, three in all, had partial responses.

General study findings and limits: Compared with CD4+, CD8+ T cells on average had more expanded clones.

Turning to this clone: Antigen specificity is unknown.

Unmatched junction bases numbered 4, after V lost 4 bases and J lost 4 bases. This CDR3 comprises 15 residues. Looked up from germline, CDR1 is SGHTA and CDR2 is FQGNSA. This table comes from immunoSEQ multiplex PCR, and its TCRdb copy is limited to in-frame clones, with some not included. Of some 77,000 clones listed, 90% to 95% are singletons. Source: CD4+ or CD8+ T cells sorted from blood, taken in a trial of the OX40 agonist ivuxolimab. The TCR sequence derives from an adult with an advanced solid tumor such as melanoma, head and neck, liver or kidney cancer. The gene calls are TRBV7-2 and TRBJ1-4; TRBD1 matches at 9 bases. The CDR3 nucleotides read TGTGCCAGCAGCTCAGACAGGGGGATTAATGAAAAACTGTTTTTT. Encoded protein: CASSSDRGINEKLFF.